The sample holds a few counts of the clone carrying this TCR beta chain. This CDR3 region has 13 residues. The V gene lost 6 bases and the J gene lost 4 bases, with 12 bases spanning the gap. The data were taken from a study of blood T cells in healthy people across ages. A J-beta primer mix and a sample-barcoded 5' primer were used in a second PCR of about 7 to 12 cycles. TCRdb independently ran MiXCR on the 5' RACE reads; one entry per CDR3 protein. Of fewer than 900,000 distinct CDR3 sequences detected, roughly 47% appear once; the ten largest clones hold around 20%. The clonotype comes from a woman aged 55 to 70 in good health. Sequencing was done on a sample of blood. The V call is TRBV12-3 or TRBV12-4, the J call TRBJ1-1; weak D call: TRBD1 (5 bases). The CDR3 loop reads CASRYPGGTEAFF. The CDR3 DNA is TGTGCCAGCAGGTATCCGGGGGGCACTGAAGCTTTCTTT.